One sample yielded the 27 T cell receptor beta chains listed below, sequenced in a study of Graves' ophthalmopathy and Graves' hyperthyroidism. RNA transcripts provided the template for amplifying TCR beta CDR3 regions. First-round RT-PCR employed HTBI primers, with a second-round multiplex PCR after it. TCRdb reanalysed the multiplex PCR reads using MiXCR and keeps one entry per CDR3 protein. The data hold about 400,000 distinct CDR3 sequences, with about 18% observed a single time. Sample: peripheral blood. Receptor source: a woman between 18 and 30 years old with Graves' ophthalmopathy.

This clonotype was observed at least ten times. V and J are TRBV6-1 and TRBJ2-2; the D is unclear. V gave up 5 bases and J gave up 1 base, with 8 bases separating them. Germline values: CDR1 MNHNS, CDR2 SASEGT. This CDR3 contains 14 residues. Here the CDR3 DNA reads TGTGCCAGCAGTCGTCCCCTGAACACCGGGGAGCTGTTTTTT. This sequence encodes CASSRPLNTGELFF.

This clonotype was recorded at least ten times. The chain joins TRBV28 to TRBJ1-6, with 8 bases lining up with TRBD1. V trimming: 7 bases; J trimming: 8 bases; junction bases outside the gene matches: 4. The CDR3 contains 13 residues. Germline CDR1 MDHEN, CDR2 SYDVKM. Here the CDR3 DNA reads TGTGCCAGCATGCAGACAGGGGATTCACCCCTCCACTTT. Its translation is CASMQTGDSPLHF.

This clonotype was seen ten or more times. Its ends do not fully match the called genes, so a read error is possible. The chain couples TRBV10-1 to TRBJ2-5; D is undetermined. Looked up from germline, CDR1 is WNHNN and CDR2 is SYGVQD (reference sequence). There are 15 residues in the CDR3. CDR3 residues: CAGSEEISGRRAQYF. The CDR3 nucleotides read TGCGCCGGCAGTGAGGAGATCTCCGGACGAAGGGCCCAGTACTTC.

This clonotype was observed many times. The J gene is TRBJ2-4, the V gene TRBV6-1; tentatively, D is TRBD2 (6 bases). V was shortened by 3 bases and J by 8 bases, with 14 bases between the two germline ends. Germline V gene lookup returns CDR1 MNHNS and CDR2 SASEGT. The CDR3 has 14 amino acids. The CDR3 coding sequence is TGTGCCAGCAGTGAGGCGGACTATAGGTACATTCAGTACTTC. It codes for CASSEADYRYIQYF.

At least ten counts were recorded for this clonotype. The chain employs TRBV7-2 and TRBJ2-5; the D is unclear. V lost 8 bases to trimming and J lost 0 bases, with 4 bases between them. The CDR3 covers 11 residues. Germline V lookup: CDR1 SGHTA, CDR2 FQGNSA. The CDR3 spells CASRDQETQYF. DNA of the CDR3: TGTGCCAGCCGGGACCAAGAGACCCAGTACTTC.

The chain uses TRBV24-1 and TRBJ1-2; D perhaps matches TRBD1 (6 bases). This CDR3 region has 14 residues. CDR1 KGHDR and CDR2 SFDVKD come from the germline V gene. V was pared by 3 bases and J by 3 bases, with 10 bases between. The CDR3 DNA sequence: TGTGCCACCAGTGATGGGGGCGAGGACTATGGCTACACCTTC. Translation gives CATSDGGEDYGYTF.

This clonotype was detected many times. J is TRBJ1-5 and V is TRBV12-3 or TRBV12-4; TRBD1 aligns across 8 bases. After removal of 6 bases from V and 4 bases from J, the junction contained 8 bases not matched to a gene. The CDR3 consists of 15 residues. DNA for the CDR3: TGTGCCAGCAGCTTCGGACAGGGAACAAATCAGCCCCAGCATTTT. This codes for CASSFGQGTNQPQHF.

This clonotype appeared many times. This chain uses TRBV7-9 with TRBJ1-5, with 7 nucleotides matching TRBD1. The CDR3 extends over 16 amino acids. Germline V gene data show CDR1 as SEHNR and CDR2 as FQNEAQ (reference sequence). The junction had 5 bases not matched to a gene; V was cut back by 1 base and J by 2 bases. The CDR3 here is CASSLDVGTGNQPQHF. CDR3 nucleotide sequence: TGTGCCAGCAGCTTAGATGTCGGGACAGGCAATCAGCCCCAGCATTTT.

V is TRBV12-5 and J is TRBJ2-7; the match to TRBD2 covers 12 bases. This CDR3 is 14 amino acids long. Looked up from germline, CDR1 is LGHNT and CDR2 is FRNRAP. The V gene end was trimmed by 4 bases and the J gene end by 8 bases; junction bases not matched to a gene: 6. CDR3 in DNA: TGTGCTAGTGGTTCCGGACTAGCGGGATGGCAGCAGTACTTC. It is translated as CASGSGLAGWQQYF.

This clonotype was observed at least ten times. The chain is built from TRBV7-9 and TRBJ1-1; D uncertain. Germline loops: CDR1 SEHNR, CDR2 FQNEAQ (reference sequence). The CDR3 loop spans 13 amino acids. With 5 bases removed from V and 4 bases from J, the gap between germline ends came to 11 bases. CDR3 in DNA: TGTGCCAGCAGCCACGACACGGCCACTGAAGCTTTCTTT. Translated, it gives CASSHDTATEAFF.

This clonotype has a count of ten or more. The gene calls are TRBV12-3 or TRBV12-4 and TRBJ1-2, with 8 bases identical to TRBD1. Trimming at V came to 5 bases and at J to 8 bases, leaving 19 bases not matched to a gene. The CDR3 has 17 amino acids. Here the CDR3 DNA reads TGTGCCAGCAGTCTATATCAATGGACAGGGAAAGCGATGGGCTACACCTTC. Its protein product is CASSLYQWTGKAMGYTF.

The chain has TRBV19 and TRBJ1-5, with D possibly TRBD1 on 6 matching bases. This CDR3 spans 14 amino acids. V was cut by 6 bases and J by 5 bases, with 14 bases left in between. The germline V gene has CDR1 LNHDA and CDR2 SQIVND (reference sequence). DNA for the CDR3: TGTGCCAGTAGCCACGACAGGACGTATCAGCCCCAGCATTTT. Translated, it gives CASSHDRTYQPQHF.

This clonotype was seen at least ten times. The chain employs TRBV7-3 and TRBJ2-7; D not certain. V gave up 4 bases and J gave up 0 bases, with 13 bases separating them. This CDR3 is 15 amino acids long. Germline V gene lookup returns CDR1 SGHTA and CDR2 FQGTGA. In nucleotides, the CDR3 is TGTGCCAGCAGCTCGCCCAAGAGCAGCTCCTACGAGCAGTACTTC. Its protein is CASSSPKSSSYEQYF.

The rearrangement uses TRBV12-3 or TRBV12-4 and TRBJ1-1; TRBD1 is a possible D gene (6 bases). The CDR3 is 16 residues long. The germline V and J ends were trimmed by 1 base and 1 base, with 13 bases remaining between them. In DNA, the CDR3 is TGTGCCAGCAGTTTAGGATTGGGGGCCGGGAACACTGAAGCTTTCTTT. Amino acid sequence: CASSLGLGAGNTEAFF.

In its sample, this clonotype was seen many times. The chain employs TRBV12-3 or TRBV12-4 and TRBJ2-7; TRBD1 or TRBD2 may be the D gene (5 bases each). This CDR3 is 11 amino acids long. V gave up 3 bases and J gave up 9 bases, with 9 bases separating them. The CDR3 DNA is TGTGCCAGCAGTTTGGGGGAAGTGCAGTACTTC. It translates to CASSLGEVQYF.

The table lists this clonotype with many counts. This chain links TRBV12-3 or TRBV12-4 with TRBJ1-1; D remains ambiguous. This CDR3 comprises 12 residues. With 3 bases removed from V and 8 bases from J, the gap between germline ends came to 10 bases. For the CDR3, the DNA is TGTGCCAGCAGTTTTTTTGCAAAGGAAGCTTTCTTT. It yields the protein CASSFFAKEAFF.

The chain joins TRBV4-3 to TRBJ1-2; tentative D call: TRBD1 (5 bases). Germline V gives CDR1 LGHNA, CDR2 YSLEER. Trimming took 6 bases from V and 3 from J, leaving 14 bases between them. The CDR3 has 14 residues. CDR3 protein: CASRMVGTDYGYTF. CDR3 nucleotides: TGCGCCAGCAGAATGGTCGGGACGGACTATGGCTACACCTTC.

This clonotype occurred many times. The rearrangement uses TRBV6-2 or TRBV6-3 and TRBJ2-7, with 7 bases identical to TRBD1. Trimming removed 11 bases from V and 3 bases from J; junction bases left unmatched: 13. This CDR3 has 14 residues. Germline CDR1 MNHEY, CDR2 SVGEGT. The CDR3 spells CAGARQGVIYEQYF. DNA for the CDR3: TGTGCCGGCGCGCGACAGGGAGTGATCTACGAGCAGTACTTC.

This clonotype was detected ten times or more. The chain couples TRBV4-2 to TRBJ1-2; 8 nucleotides line up with TRBD1. Germline V CDR1 and CDR2: LGHNA, YNFKEQ. V lost 2 bases and J lost 7; bases outside the gene matches: 6. The length of the CDR3 is 14 residues. This chain's CDR3 is CASSQLGQGRGYTF. The CDR3 nucleotides read TGTGCCAGCAGCCAACTTGGACAGGGACGTGGCTACACCTTC.

This clonotype has ten or more counts. V is TRBV30 and J is TRBJ1-1; tentatively, D is TRBD1 (5 bases). The V end lost 3 bases, the J end lost 1 base, and 12 bases lay between the germline ends. The CDR3 has 14 amino acids. Germline CDR1 and CDR2: GTSNPN and SVGIG (reference sequence). CDR3 sequence reads: CAWSRDLENTEAFF. The CDR3 nucleotides are TGTGCCTGGAGCCGGGACCTTGAGAACACTGAAGCTTTCTTT.

The table lists this clonotype with a few counts. This chain joins TRBV30 and TRBJ1-1; the D gene is possibly TRBD1 (6 bases). Trimming pared 0 bases from V and 6 bases from J, leaving 29 bases between. CDR1 is GTSNPN and CDR2 is SVGIG in the germline V gene (reference sequence). This CDR3 spans 19 amino acids. The CDR3, as DNA: TGTGCCTGGAGTGTAAGACCCGGCCGAGTGCGGGGGAAGGGGGCTGAAGCTTTCTTT. Translating it yields CAWSVRPGRVRGKGAEAFF.

At least ten counts were recorded for this clonotype. CDR3 loop: CASRDEFYEQYF. CDR3 coding DNA: TGCGCCAGCAGGGACGAGTTCTACGAGCAGTACTTC. This chain connects TRBV4-1 to TRBJ2-7, with D uncertain. The V gene's germline CDR1 is MGHRA and CDR2 YSYEKL. The CDR3 extends over 12 amino acids. V shed 6 bases and J shed 3 bases, with 9 bases lying between them.

The chain carries TRBV5-1 and TRBJ2-7; 11 bases line up with TRBD2. This CDR3 has 16 residues. Per the germline V gene, CDR1 is SGHRS and CDR2 is YFSETQ. V shed 2 bases, J shed 1 base, and the junction held 5 bases outside the gene matches. In nucleotides, the CDR3 is TGCGCCAGCAGCTTCGTAGGACTAGCGGGTTCCTACGAGCAGTACTTC. Protein product: CASSFVGLAGSYEQYF.

This clonotype was observed at least ten times. The V call is TRBV12-3 or TRBV12-4, the J call TRBJ1-5; tentative D call: TRBD1 (6 bases). The CDR3 loop spans 15 amino acids. The V end was cut by 3 bases, the J end by 3 bases, with 12 bases between. CDR3 DNA sequence: TGTGCCAGCAGTTTTCGGAACAGGGACAATCAGCCCCAGCATTTT. Encoded protein: CASSFRNRDNQPQHF.

This clonotype was picked up many times. The germline gene is not matched at one end of the junction; a read error may be the cause. This chain joins TRBV7-2 and TRBJ1-5; TRBD1 might be the D (6 bases). Germline CDR1 and CDR2: SGHTA and FQGNSA. CDR3 length equals 14 residues. The CDR3 sequence: CASNLVGGGQPQHF. The CDR3 bases are TGTGCCAGCAACTTAGTTGGAGGGGGTCAGCCCCAGCATTTT.

The genes are TRBV12-3 or TRBV12-4 and TRBJ2-7, with no clear D. The V gene lost 2 bases and the J gene lost 3 bases, with 8 bases spanning the gap. The CDR3 is 13 amino acids. In DNA, the CDR3 is TGTGCCAGCAGTTTATTTGCGAGCTACGAGCAGTACTTC. It specifies CASSLFASYEQYF.

This clonotype has ten or more counts. V and J are TRBV14 and TRBJ2-5; the match to TRBD2 covers 11 bases. Looked up from germline, CDR1 is SGHDN and CDR2 is FVKESK. The CDR3 loop spans 15 amino acids. Trimming took 5 bases from V and 2 from J; bases not matched to a gene: 4. The CDR3 spells CASSSWTSGQETQYF. The CDR3 DNA follows: TGTGCCAGCAGCTCCTGGACTAGCGGGCAAGAGACCCAGTACTTC.